The 26 T cell receptor beta chains in this list originate from one sample, sequenced in a study of T cell repertoires and HLA-DP antigens. For these TCRs, the target antigens are not known. Data came from immunoSEQ multiplex PCR; TCRdb stores just in-frame clones and leaves some out. The sample holds around 110,000 clones; over 90% are singletons and the top ten take over 0.25%. The source material was CD4+ T cells from PBMCs. The receptors here all came from a woman under 30 in good health and CMV-seronegative.

The gene calls are TRBV19 and TRBJ2-5; 8 positions match TRBD2. Per the germline V gene, CDR1 is LNHDA and CDR2 is SQIVND (reference sequence). The ends lost 3 bases at V and 2 bases at J; junction bases unmatched: 5. The CDR3 runs to 15 residues. The CDR3 DNA reads as TGTGCCAGTAGTATCTCACTAGCGGTACAAGAGACCCAGTACTTC. Residues: CASSISLAVQETQYF. The entire variable domain, with the rest obtained from reference TRBV19 and TRBJ2-5, is as follows: DGGITQSPKYLFRKEGQNVTLSCEQNLNHDAMYWYRQDPGQGLRLIYYSQIVNDFQKGDIAEGYSVSREKKESFPLTVTSAQKNPTAFYLCASSISLAVQETQYFGPGTRLLVL.

CDR3 in amino acids: CASSREQVLSGNTIYF. The CDR3 DNA reads as TGTGCCAGCTCCCGCGAACAGGTCCTCTCTGGAAACACCATATATTTT. This chain joins TRBV18 and TRBJ1-3; TRBD1 is a possible D gene (5 bases). CDR3 length: 16 residues. CDR1 KGHSH and CDR2 LQKENI come from the germline V gene. The V end was cut by 6 bases, the J end by 0 bases, with 15 bases between.

The chain combines TRBV19 with TRBJ1-4; D perhaps matches TRBD1 (6 bases). The CDR3 sequence is 14 residues long. Germline assignment: CDR1 LNHDA and CDR2 SQIVND (reference sequence). V lost 6 bases and J lost 8, with 16 bases in between. This CDR3 is CASSPYGGREKLFF. CDR3 DNA: TGTGCCAGTAGCCCTTACGGGGGGCGAGAAAAACTGTTTTTT.

The chain carries TRBV7-6 and TRBJ2-3; 12 bases are a match to TRBD2. Trimming at V came to 0 bases and at J to 1 base, leaving 2 bases not matched to a gene. The CDR3 totals 17 residues. Germline CDR1 reads SGHVS; CDR2 reads FNYEAQ. The CDR3 DNA sequence: TGTGCCAGCAGCTTAGCTCGACTAGCGGGGGGCACAGATACGCAGTATTTT. Its translation is CASSLARLAGGTDTQYF.

V gene TRBV19 combines with J gene TRBJ2-1; 8 bases are a match to TRBD1. CDR1 is LNHDA and CDR2 is SQIVND in the germline V gene (reference sequence). The CDR3 has 13 residues. Losses at the gene ends were 8 bases for V and 5 bases for J; bases not matched to a gene: 5. This CDR3 reads CASPTGANNEQFF. Here the CDR3 DNA reads TGTGCCAGTCCGACAGGGGCCAACAATGAGCAGTTCTTC.

This clone appeared a single time. The chain is built from TRBV7-9 and TRBJ2-5; TRBD1 agrees at 7 bases. The CDR3 is 15 amino acids. CDR1 and CDR2 from the germline V gene are SEHNR and FQNEAQ (reference sequence). V shed 1 base and J 5 bases; nucleotides not matched to a gene: 7. CDR3 sequence (DNA): TGTGCCAGCAGCTTAGGACAGGGTTTTTGGGAGACCCAGTACTTC. It translates to CASSLGQGFWETQYF.

This chain connects TRBV18 to TRBJ2-1, with D possibly matching TRBD2 (5 bases). The CDR3 runs 17 residues. Trimming stripped 0 bases from V and 0 bases from J, with 12 bases between. The germline gives CDR1 KGHSH, CDR2 LQKENI. CDR3 amino acids: CASSPPAAVSSYNEQFF. In nucleotides, the CDR3 is TGTGCCAGCTCACCACCGGCAGCGGTGAGCTCCTACAATGAGCAGTTCTTC.

The rearrangement joins TRBV2 to TRBJ1-2; D is ambiguous. Trimming took 6 bases from V and 1 from J, leaving 9 bases between them. The length of the CDR3 is 13 residues. Germline CDR1 and CDR2: SNHLY and FYNNEI. The CDR3 loop reads CASRRSLNYGYTF. For the CDR3, the DNA is TGTGCCAGCAGGAGGTCGCTTAACTATGGCTACACCTTC.

This clone was observed a single time. V usage is TRBV30 and J usage is TRBJ2-2; D perhaps matches TRBD2 (5 bases). The germline V gene encodes CDR1 GTSNPN and CDR2 SVGIG (reference sequence). V gave up 5 bases and J gave up 5 bases, with 12 bases separating them. This CDR3 comprises 13 residues. Here the CDR3 reads CAWGEFGTGELFF. CDR3 coding DNA: TGTGCCTGGGGGGAGTTCGGGACCGGGGAGCTGTTTTTT.

Only a few counts were recorded for this clone. This sequence joins TRBV28 and TRBJ1-6, with D unresolved. Germline V gene data show CDR1 as MDHEN and CDR2 as SYDVKM. Trimming took 7 bases from V and 9 from J, leaving 19 bases between them. The CDR3 length is 15 residues. CDR3 sequence (DNA): TGTGCCAGCACCCTATCCGGACCCGCCAGTTCACCCCTCCACTTT. Protein: CASTLSGPASSPLHF.

V usage is TRBV5-1 and J usage is TRBJ1-6; D gene unclear. Per germline, CDR1 SGHRS and CDR2 YFSETQ. The CDR3 runs to 16 residues. V was trimmed by 1 base and J by 4 bases, leaving 12 bases between them. CDR3 nucleotide sequence: TGCGCCAGCAGCTTGTCCGGAGAACAGTATAATTCACCCCTCCACTTT. This encodes CASSLSGEQYNSPLHF.

J is TRBJ2-7 and V is TRBV30; 8 bases map to TRBD1. CDR1 is GTSNPN, CDR2 SVGIG, per germline (reference sequence). V was pared by 6 bases and J by 4 bases, with 5 bases of the junction left unmatched. This CDR3 has 12 amino acids. CDR3 in amino acids: CACTGTGYEQYF. CDR3 DNA: TGTGCCTGTACCGGGACAGGTTACGAGCAGTACTTC.

This chain joins TRBV5-1 and TRBJ1-2, with 7 bases aligning to TRBD1. Germline CDR1 is SGHRS and CDR2 is YFSETQ. With V trimmed by 4 bases and J by 0 bases, 6 bases remained unmatched. This CDR3 spans 15 amino acids. CDR3 region: CASSTGQATNYGYTF. For the CDR3, the DNA is TGCGCCAGCAGCACTGGACAGGCCACTAACTATGGCTACACCTTC. Filled out from reference TRBV5-1 and TRBJ1-2, the complete variable domain reads KAGVTQTPRYLIKTRGQQVTLSCSPISGHRSVSWYQQTPGQGLQFLFEYFSETQRNKGNFPGRFSGRQFSNSRSEMNVSTLELGDSALYLCASSTGQATNYGYTFGSGTRLTVV.

The J gene is TRBJ1-3, the V gene TRBV5-1; 7 positions agree with TRBD1. Unmatched junction bases numbered 3, after V lost 5 bases and J lost 1 base. This CDR3 has 14 residues. In germline, CDR1 is SGHRS, CDR2 YFSETQ. CDR3 nucleotides: TGCGCCAGCAGTCCAGGGGGATCTGGAAACACCATATATTTT. This encodes CASSPGGSGNTIYF.

The chain employs TRBV30 and TRBJ2-5; D is perhaps TRBD1 (5 bases). CDR3 length: 13 residues. The germline CDR1 and CDR2 sequences are GTSNPN and SVGIG (reference sequence). The V and J ends lost 3 bases and 5 bases respectively, with 13 bases between them. As DNA, the CDR3 is TGTGCCTGGAGGGCGCAGGGATGGGAGACCCAGTACTTC. It is translated as CAWRAQGWETQYF.

The chain uses TRBV7-3 and TRBJ2-1; 10 bases line up with TRBD2. The trim removed 5 bases at V and 4 bases at J, leaving 8 bases unmatched. Germline CDR1 SGHTA, CDR2 FQGTGA. CDR3 length: 16 amino acids. The CDR3 sequence is CASSPRASGSYNEQFF. CDR3 in DNA: TGTGCCAGCAGCCCTCGGGCTAGCGGGAGTTACAATGAGCAGTTCTTC.

The chain couples TRBV7-3 to TRBJ2-1, with TRBD2 matching 10 bases. Germline V gene sequence: CDR1 SGHTA, CDR2 FQGTGA. Unmatched junction bases numbered 2, after V lost 5 bases and J lost 1 base. The CDR3 runs to 15 residues. DNA of the CDR3: TGTGCCAGCAGCCCTAGCGGGAGTTCCTACAATGAGCAGTTCTTC. It is translated as CASSPSGSSYNEQFF.

V usage is TRBV28 and J usage is TRBJ1-4; a possible D gene is TRBD1 (5 bases). Trimming pared 5 bases from V and 4 bases from J, leaving 14 bases between. The CDR3 spans 15 residues. Germline V gives CDR1 MDHEN, CDR2 SYDVKM. CDR3 bases: TGTGCCAGCAGTCCGGGGGGAAATTATAATGAAAAACTGTTTTTT. Translating it yields CASSPGGNYNEKLFF. Drawing the rest from reference TRBV28 and TRBJ1-4, the complete variable domain is DVKVTQSSRYLVKRTGEKVFLECVQDMDHENMFWYRQDPGLGLRLIYFSYDVKMKEKGDIPEGYSVSREKKERFSLILESASTNQTSMYLCASSPGGNYNEKLFFGSGTQLSVL.

This chain connects TRBV6-5 to TRBJ2-6; D gene uncertain. The germline V and J ends were trimmed by 1 base and 2 bases, with 6 bases remaining between them. Germline V gene data show CDR1 as MNHEY and CDR2 as SVGAGI. This CDR3 comprises 15 residues. The CDR3 reads CASSYWQTGANVLTF. The CDR3 DNA is TGTGCCAGCAGTTACTGGCAGACTGGGGCCAACGTCCTGACTTTC.

The rearrangement uses TRBV9 and TRBJ1-1, with 9 bases matching TRBD1. The germline V gene has CDR1 SGDLS and CDR2 YYNGEE. With V trimmed by 0 bases and J by 6 bases, 9 bases remained unmatched. This CDR3 is 16 amino acids long. CDR3 DNA sequence: TGTGCCAGCAGCGTAGGGGGGACAGGGAAGAGAGCTGAAGCTTTCTTT. It specifies CASSVGGTGKRAEAFF.

The CDR3 sequence is CASGPKGYEQYF. In nucleotides, the CDR3 is TGTGCTAGTGGCCCAAAGGGGTACGAGCAGTACTTC. The chain couples TRBV12-5 to TRBJ2-7, with a tentative D call TRBD1 (5 bases). Trimming removed 6 bases at V and 4 bases at J, with 10 bases between. The CDR3 runs to 12 residues. The germline gives CDR1 LGHNT, CDR2 FRNRAP.

The chain employs TRBV9 and TRBJ1-1; D perhaps matches TRBD1 (6 bases). CDR3 length: 14 amino acids. Germline loops: CDR1 SGDLS, CDR2 YYNGEE. Trimming stripped 2 bases from V and 1 base from J, with 9 bases between. CDR3 DNA: TGTGCCAGCAGCGTCGGACAGAGGAACACTGAAGCTTTCTTT. Translated, it gives CASSVGQRNTEAFF.

The chain recombines TRBV9 with TRBJ1-2, with a possible D match to TRBD1 (5 bases). Looked up from germline, CDR1 is SGDLS and CDR2 is YYNGEE. CDR3 length equals 15 residues. V lost 3 bases to trimming and J lost 1 base, with 13 bases between them. CDR3 in amino acids: CASSAELTVNYGYTF. CDR3 in DNA: TGTGCCAGCAGCGCTGAGCTGACAGTTAACTATGGCTACACCTTC.

The genes are TRBV7-3 and TRBJ2-1, with D tentatively TRBD2 (6 bases). The ends were cut back, 4 bases at V and 9 bases at J, with 13 bases in the middle. The CDR3 is made up of 13 amino acids. Germline V lookup: CDR1 SGHTA, CDR2 FQGTGA. CDR3 region: CASSSGGVSEQFF. The CDR3 coding sequence is TGTGCCAGCAGCTCTGGAGGGGTTTCTGAGCAGTTCTTC.

The gene calls are TRBV10-3 and TRBJ2-5, with 14 bases that match TRBD2. This CDR3 has 16 residues. The V gene end was trimmed by 3 bases and the J gene end by 4 bases; junction bases not matched to a gene: 4. Germline CDR1 is ENHRY and CDR2 is SYGVKD. CDR3 sequence reads: CAISDAGTSGGETQYF. In nucleotides, the CDR3 is TGTGCCATCAGTGATGCCGGGACTAGCGGGGGAGAGACCCAGTACTTC.

V gene TRBV7-6 combines with J gene TRBJ1-3; D may be TRBD1 (5 bases). V lost 4 bases, J lost 0 bases, and 13 bases lay in between. The germline V gene has CDR1 SGHVS and CDR2 FNYEAQ. CDR3 size: 16 residues. The CDR3 sequence: CASSSITGGSGNTIYF. CDR3 DNA sequence: TGTGCCAGCAGCTCCATCACGGGGGGCTCTGGAAACACCATATATTTT.